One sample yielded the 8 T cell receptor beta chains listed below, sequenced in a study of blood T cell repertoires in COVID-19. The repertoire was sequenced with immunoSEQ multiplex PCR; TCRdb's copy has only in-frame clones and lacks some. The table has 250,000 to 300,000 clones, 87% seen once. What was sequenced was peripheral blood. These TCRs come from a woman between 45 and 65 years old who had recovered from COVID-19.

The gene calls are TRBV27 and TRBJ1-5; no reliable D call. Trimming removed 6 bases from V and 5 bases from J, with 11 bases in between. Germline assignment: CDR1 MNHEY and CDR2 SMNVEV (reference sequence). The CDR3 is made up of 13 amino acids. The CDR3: CASRRGPDQPQHF. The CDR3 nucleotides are TGTGCCAGCAGAAGAGGTCCCGATCAGCCCCAGCATTTT.

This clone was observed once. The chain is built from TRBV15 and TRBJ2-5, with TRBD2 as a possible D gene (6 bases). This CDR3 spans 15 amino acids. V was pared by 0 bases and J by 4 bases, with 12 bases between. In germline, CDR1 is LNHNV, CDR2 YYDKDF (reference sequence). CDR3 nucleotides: TGTGCCACCAGCAGAGATATGGGGGAGGTAGAGACCCAGTACTTC. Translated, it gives CATSRDMGEVETQYF.

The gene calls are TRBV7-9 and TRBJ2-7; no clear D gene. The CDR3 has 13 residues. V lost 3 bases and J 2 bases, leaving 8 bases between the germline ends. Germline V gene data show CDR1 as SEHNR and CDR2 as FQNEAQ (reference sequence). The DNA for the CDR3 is TGTGCCAGCAGCTTGGCAGGTCCCTACGAGCAGTACTTC. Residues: CASSLAGPYEQYF.

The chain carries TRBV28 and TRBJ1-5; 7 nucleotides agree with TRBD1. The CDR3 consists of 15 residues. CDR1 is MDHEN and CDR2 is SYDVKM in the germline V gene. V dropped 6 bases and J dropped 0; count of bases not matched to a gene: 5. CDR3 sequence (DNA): TGTGCCAGCAGCCAACAGGGGCTTAGCAATCAGCCCCAGCATTTT. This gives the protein CASSQQGLSNQPQHF.

The CDR3 coding sequence is TGTGCCACCAGCAGAGATAAACAGCTTACCCACTATGGCTACACCTTC. Translation: CATSRDKQLTHYGYTF. J is TRBJ1-2 and V is TRBV15; the D is unclear. The V end lost 0 bases, the J end lost 3 bases, and 14 bases lay between the germline ends. Looked up from germline, CDR1 is LNHNV and CDR2 is YYDKDF (reference sequence). The CDR3 has 16 residues.

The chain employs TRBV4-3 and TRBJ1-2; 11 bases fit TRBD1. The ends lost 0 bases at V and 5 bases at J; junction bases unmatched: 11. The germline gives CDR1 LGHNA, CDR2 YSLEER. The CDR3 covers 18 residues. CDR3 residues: CASSQDLWDRGGVYGYTF. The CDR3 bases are TGCGCCAGCAGCCAAGATCTGTGGGACAGGGGGGGTGTATATGGCTACACCTTC.

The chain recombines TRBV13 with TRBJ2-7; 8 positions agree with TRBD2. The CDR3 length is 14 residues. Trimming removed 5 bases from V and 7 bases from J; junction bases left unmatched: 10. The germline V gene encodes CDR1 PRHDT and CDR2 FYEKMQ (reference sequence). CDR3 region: CASSRWLAGYEQYF. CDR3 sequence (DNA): TGTGCCAGCAGCCGCTGGCTAGCGGGCTATGAGCAGTACTTC. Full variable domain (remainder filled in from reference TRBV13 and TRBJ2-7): AAGVIQSPRHLIKEKRETATLKCYPIPRHDTVYWYQQGPGQDPQFLISFYEKMQSDKGSIPDRFSAQQFSDYHSELNMSSLELGDSALYFCASSRWLAGYEQYFGPGTRLTVT.

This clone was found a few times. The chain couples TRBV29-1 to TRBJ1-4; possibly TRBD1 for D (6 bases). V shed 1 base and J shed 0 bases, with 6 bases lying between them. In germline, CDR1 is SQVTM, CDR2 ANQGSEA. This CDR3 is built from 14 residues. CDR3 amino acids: CSVEGTATNEKLFF. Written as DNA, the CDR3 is TGCAGCGTTGAAGGGACAGCAACTAATGAAAAACTGTTTTTT.